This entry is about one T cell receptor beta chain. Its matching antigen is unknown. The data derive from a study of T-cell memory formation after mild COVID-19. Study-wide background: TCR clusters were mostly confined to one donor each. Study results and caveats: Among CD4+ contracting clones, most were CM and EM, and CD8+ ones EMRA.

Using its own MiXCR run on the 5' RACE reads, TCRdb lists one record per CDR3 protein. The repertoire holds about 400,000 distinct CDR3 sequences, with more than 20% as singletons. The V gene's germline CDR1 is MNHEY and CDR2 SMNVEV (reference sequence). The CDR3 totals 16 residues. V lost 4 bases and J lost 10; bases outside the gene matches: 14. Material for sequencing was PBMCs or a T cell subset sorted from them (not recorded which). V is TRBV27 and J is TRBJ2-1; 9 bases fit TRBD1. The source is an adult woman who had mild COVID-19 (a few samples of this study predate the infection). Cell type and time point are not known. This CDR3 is CASSSMRQGVVKEQFF. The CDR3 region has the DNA TGTGCCAGCAGTTCAATGAGACAGGGGGTCGTGAAAGAGCAGTTCTTC.